The present T cell receptor beta chain was sequenced within a study of blood T cell repertoires in COVID-19. The overall study: The United States, Italy and Spain provided the acute and convalescent COVID-19 samples. Sources were T cells, B-cell-depleted T cells, or PBMCs; the material itself was cDNA or gDNA.

Trimming took 1 base from V and 3 from J, leaving 14 bases between them. Germline V gene lookup returns CDR1 SGDLS and CDR2 YYNGEE. The CDR3 runs to 15 residues. As originally analysed: Nucleated cell counts were estimated from reference gene primer amplification. Clones were read by immunoSEQ multiplex PCR, and TCRdb kept only the in-frame ones, dropping some. V and J calls and clone size come straight from that table; D and trimming were deduced from the DNA. The sample shows roughly 10,000 clones, roughly 76% of them seen only once. The receptor's source is a man between 70 and 80 years old with active COVID-19. Specimen: peripheral blood. The gene calls are TRBV9 and TRBJ2-7; D might be TRBD1 (6 bases). CDR3 region: CASSVRDTLNYEQYF. The CDR3, as DNA: TGTGCCAGCAGCGTACGGGACACCCTGAACTACGAGCAGTACTTC.